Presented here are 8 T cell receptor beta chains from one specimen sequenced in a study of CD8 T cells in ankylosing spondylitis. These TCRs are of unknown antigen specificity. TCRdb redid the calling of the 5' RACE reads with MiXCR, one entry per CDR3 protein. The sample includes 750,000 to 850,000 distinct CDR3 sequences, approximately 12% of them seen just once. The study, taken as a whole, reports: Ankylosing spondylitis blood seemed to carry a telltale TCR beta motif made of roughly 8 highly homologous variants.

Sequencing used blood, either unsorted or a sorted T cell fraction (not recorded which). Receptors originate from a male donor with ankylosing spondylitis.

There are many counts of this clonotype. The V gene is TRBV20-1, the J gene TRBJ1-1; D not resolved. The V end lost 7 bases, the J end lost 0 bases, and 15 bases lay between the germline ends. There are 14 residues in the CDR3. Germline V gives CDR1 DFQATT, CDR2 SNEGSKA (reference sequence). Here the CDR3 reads CSVGSSHLNTEAFF. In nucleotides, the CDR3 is TGCAGTGTCGGTAGCAGCCACCTGAACACTGAAGCTTTCTTT.

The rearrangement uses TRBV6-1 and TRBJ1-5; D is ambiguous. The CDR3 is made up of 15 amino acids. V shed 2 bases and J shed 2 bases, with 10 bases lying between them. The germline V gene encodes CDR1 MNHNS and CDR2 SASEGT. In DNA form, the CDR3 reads TGTGCCAGCAGTGAACCGCCTGGGGGCAATCAGCCCCAGCATTTT. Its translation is CASSEPPGGNQPQHF.

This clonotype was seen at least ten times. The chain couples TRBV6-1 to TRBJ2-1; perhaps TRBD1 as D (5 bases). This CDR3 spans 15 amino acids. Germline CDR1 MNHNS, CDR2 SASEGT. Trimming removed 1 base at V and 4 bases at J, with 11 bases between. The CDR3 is CASSEVGQPYNEQFF. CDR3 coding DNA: TGTGCCAGCAGTGAAGTGGGGCAGCCGTACAATGAGCAGTTCTTC.

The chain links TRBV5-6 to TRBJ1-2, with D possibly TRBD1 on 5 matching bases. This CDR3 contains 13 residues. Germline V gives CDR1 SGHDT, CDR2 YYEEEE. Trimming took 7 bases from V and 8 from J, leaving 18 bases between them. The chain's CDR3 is CASPGGQGYGYTF. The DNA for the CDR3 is TGTGCCAGCCCCGGAGGACAAGGGTACGGCTACACCTTC.

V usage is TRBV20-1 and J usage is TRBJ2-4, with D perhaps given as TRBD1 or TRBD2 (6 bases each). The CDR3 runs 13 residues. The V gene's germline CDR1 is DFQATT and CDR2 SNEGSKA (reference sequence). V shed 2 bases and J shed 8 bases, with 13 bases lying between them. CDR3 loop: CSARTWGAYIQYF. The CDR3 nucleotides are TGCAGTGCTAGAACTTGGGGGGCGTACATTCAGTACTTC.

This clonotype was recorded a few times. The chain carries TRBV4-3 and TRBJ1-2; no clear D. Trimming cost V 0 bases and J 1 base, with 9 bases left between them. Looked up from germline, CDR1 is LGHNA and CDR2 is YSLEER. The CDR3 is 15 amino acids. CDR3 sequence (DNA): TGCGCCAGCAGCCAAGATCCCGGGTATAACTATGGCTACACCTTC. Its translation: CASSQDPGYNYGYTF.

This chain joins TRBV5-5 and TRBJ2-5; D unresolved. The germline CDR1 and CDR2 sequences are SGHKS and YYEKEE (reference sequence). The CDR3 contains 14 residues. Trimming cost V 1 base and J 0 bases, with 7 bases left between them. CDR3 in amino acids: CASSLRSDQETQYF. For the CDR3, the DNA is TGTGCCAGCAGCTTGAGGTCAGACCAAGAGACCCAGTACTTC.

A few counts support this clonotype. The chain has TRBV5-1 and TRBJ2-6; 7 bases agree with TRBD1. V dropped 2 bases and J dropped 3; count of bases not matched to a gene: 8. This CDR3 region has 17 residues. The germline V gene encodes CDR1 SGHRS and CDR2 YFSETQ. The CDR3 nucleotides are TGCGCCAGCAGCTTCTATGGCAGGGGGAATGGGGCCAACGTCCTGACTTTC. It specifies CASSFYGRGNGANVLTF. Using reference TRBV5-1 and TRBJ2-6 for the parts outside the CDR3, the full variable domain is KAGVTQTPRYLIKTRGQQVTLSCSPISGHRSVSWYQQTPGQGLQFLFEYFSETQRNKGNFPGRFSGRQFSNSRSEMNVSTLELGDSALYLCASSFYGRGNGANVLTFGAGSRLTVL.